This entry describes one T cell receptor beta chain. The antigen is not known. The table came from immunoSEQ multiplex PCR; TCRdb's copy has only in-frame clones and leaves some out. The sample lists tens of thousands of clones; 75% to 90% were seen once. CDR1 and CDR2 from the germline V gene are LNHDA and SQIVND (reference sequence). Trimming took off 5 bases at V and 3 bases at J, with 9 bases between the two ends. The CDR3 has 13 residues. The entry originates in a study of regulatory and conventional T cells in RAG deficiency. Study observations and caveats: Shorter CDR3s in all patient subsets; >85% Treg-Tconv overlap in Omenn.

Separately, the same data were catalogued under a study of regulatory T cells. That work adds: The PCR used 52 TRBV and 13 TRBJ primers. Skewed V and J usage and few unique V-J pairs marked patient repertoires, most in Tregs.

The sequenced material came from CD8+ T cells sorted from blood. The chain joins TRBV19 to TRBJ2-3; D call uncertain. This receptor was obtained from a human donor in good health. This CDR3 is CASSASRTDTQYF. Here the CDR3 DNA reads TGTGCCAGTAGTGCATCGAGAACAGATACGCAGTATTTT.